The 14 T cell receptor beta chains in this list originate from one sample, sequenced in a study of neurological immune-mediated disorders. TCRdb called the 5' RACE reads again in MiXCR, with one record for every CDR3 protein. Of about 59,000 distinct CDR3 sequences in the sample, more than 9.5% are singletons; the top ten hold about 10%. Input material: PBMCs. The receptors come from a woman aged 55-69 years with HTLV-1-associated myelopathy (HAM/TSP).

The rearrangement links TRBV12-2 to TRBJ1-5. TRBV12-2 is annotated as a pseudogene. This CDR3 is 14 amino acids long. The CDR3 loop is CASRPTGGNQPQHF. In nucleotides, the CDR3 is TGTGCAAGTCGCCCGACCGGAGGCAATCAGCCCCAGCATTTT.

This clonotype has a count of ten or more. The V gene is TRBV10-2, the J gene TRBJ1-1, with D tentatively TRBD1 (6 bases). V lost 7 bases and J lost 1, with 22 bases in between. The V gene's germline CDR1 is WSHSY and CDR2 SAAADI. The CDR3 contains 17 residues. In DNA form, the CDR3 reads TGCGCCAGCAACCCCCGGACAGTGGCTACGAGGAACACTGAAGCTTTCTTT. It specifies CASNPRTVATRNTEAFF.

Ten or more counts support this clonotype. The chain joins TRBV12-3 or TRBV12-4 to TRBJ2-7, with 8 bases aligning to TRBD2. The V segment lost 3 bases and the J segment 6 bases; nucleotides outside the gene matches: 4. The CDR3 is made up of 13 amino acids. The CDR3 nucleotides are TGTGCCAGCAGTTTCAGCGGGAGATTCGAGCAGTACTTC. Its protein is CASSFSGRFEQYF.

This clonotype was observed many times. This chain uses TRBV20-1 with TRBJ2-5; 10 nucleotides match TRBD2. This CDR3 is built from 16 residues. The germline CDR1 and CDR2 sequences are DFQATT and SNEGSKA (reference sequence). V dropped 3 bases and J dropped 1; count of bases not matched to a gene: 8. The CDR3 bases are TGCAGTGCTAGGGGGCTAGCGGGAGATACCCAAGAGACCCAGTACTTC. Its protein is CSARGLAGDTQETQYF.

This clonotype was observed at least ten times. The rearrangement joins TRBV12-3 or TRBV12-4 to TRBJ2-7, with 8 bases aligning to TRBD2. This CDR3 contains 17 residues. The V and J ends lost 2 bases and 6 bases, in that order; junction bases with no gene match: 15. The CDR3 spells CASSLRARGAGVGEQYF. DNA of the CDR3: TGTGCCAGCAGTTTAAGGGCCCGGGGAGCGGGAGTGGGCGAGCAGTACTTC.

This clonotype was seen repeatedly, ten times or more. This sequence joins TRBV12-3 or TRBV12-4 and TRBJ2-7; D tentatively fits TRBD1 or TRBD2 (5 bases each). V lost 6 bases and J lost 4, with 10 bases in between. This CDR3 contains 12 residues. In nucleotides, the CDR3 is TGTGCCAGCAGGGGGACCTATTACGAGCAGTACTTC. It specifies CASRGTYYEQYF.

This clonotype has at least ten counts. The CDR3 DNA reads as TGTGCCAGCTCACCAGACAGCCTGCGGGATGGCTACACCTTC. Translating it yields CASSPDSLRDGYTF. This rearrangement joins TRBV18 to TRBJ1-2; D may be TRBD1 (5 bases). Trimming stripped 2 bases from V and 6 bases from J, with 13 bases between. CDR1 and CDR2 from the germline V gene are KGHSH and LQKENI. The CDR3 is 14 residues long.

The chain employs TRBV3-1 and TRBJ2-7, with D possibly being TRBD2 (5 bases). Trimming took 1 base from V and 2 from J, leaving 21 bases between them. In germline, CDR1 is LGHDT, CDR2 YNNKEL (reference sequence). This CDR3 region has 18 residues. The CDR3 DNA follows: TGTGCCAGCAGCCAAGGGTCCCTATATTCAATGCGGGCCTACGAGCAGTACTTC. As protein: CASSQGSLYSMRAYEQYF.

The chain links TRBV29-1 to TRBJ2-1; no reliable D call. CDR1 is SQVTM, CDR2 ANQGSEA, per germline. Trimming removed 4 bases at V and 6 bases at J, with 19 bases between. The CDR3 extends over 15 amino acids. The CDR3 is CSVASRPDVTNEQFF. CDR3 coding DNA: TGCAGCGTTGCCTCGCGCCCAGATGTTACCAATGAGCAGTTCTTC.

In its sample, this clonotype was seen many times. The chain employs TRBV7-2 and TRBJ1-1, with D unclear. The CDR3 consists of 15 residues. Trimming shortened V by 3 bases and J by 5 bases, and 16 bases separated the two germline ends. CDR1 and CDR2 from the germline V gene are SGHTA and FQGNSA. This chain's CDR3 is CASSFPRGSGTEAFF. DNA of the CDR3: TGTGCCAGCAGCTTTCCCCGCGGCTCGGGGACTGAAGCTTTCTTT.

The chain carries TRBV7-9 and TRBJ1-2; 10 bases line up with TRBD1. Looked up from germline, CDR1 is SEHNR and CDR2 is FQNEAQ (reference sequence). Unmatched junction bases numbered 6, after V lost 4 bases and J lost 4 bases. The CDR3 covers 15 residues. The CDR3 DNA follows: TGTGCCAGCAGCTCGCGACAGGGGGCAAGCTATGGCTACACCTTC. Translated, it gives CASSSRQGASYGYTF.

This clonotype was seen ten or more times. The chain joins TRBV10-3 to TRBJ1-1, with no clear D. CDR1 and CDR2 (germline): ENHRY, SYGVKD. The CDR3 is 13 residues long. V lost 4 bases and J 1 base, leaving 7 bases between the germline ends. CDR3 nucleotide sequence: TGTGCCATCAGTGTTGGGTCGAACACTGAAGCTTTCTTT. Its protein is CAISVGSNTEAFF.

This clonotype was seen ten or more times. The V call is TRBV5-1, the J call TRBJ2-3; 8 bases align to TRBD2. The V segment lost 4 bases and the J segment 2 bases; nucleotides outside the gene matches: 12. Per the germline V gene, CDR1 is SGHRS and CDR2 is YFSETQ. This CDR3 spans 17 amino acids. Here the CDR3 reads CASSPVEAGGPTDTQYF. The CDR3 DNA sequence: TGCGCCAGCAGCCCCGTGGAGGCGGGAGGACCCACAGATACGCAGTATTTT.

This clonotype was counted many times. The chain carries TRBV12-3 or TRBV12-4 and TRBJ1-1; D is unclear. The V end lost 7 bases, the J end lost 2 bases, and 11 bases lay between the germline ends. CDR3 length: 13 amino acids. In DNA, the CDR3 is TGTGCCAGCATTAGGGAGTTAAACACTGAAGCTTTCTTT. Residues: CASIRELNTEAFF.